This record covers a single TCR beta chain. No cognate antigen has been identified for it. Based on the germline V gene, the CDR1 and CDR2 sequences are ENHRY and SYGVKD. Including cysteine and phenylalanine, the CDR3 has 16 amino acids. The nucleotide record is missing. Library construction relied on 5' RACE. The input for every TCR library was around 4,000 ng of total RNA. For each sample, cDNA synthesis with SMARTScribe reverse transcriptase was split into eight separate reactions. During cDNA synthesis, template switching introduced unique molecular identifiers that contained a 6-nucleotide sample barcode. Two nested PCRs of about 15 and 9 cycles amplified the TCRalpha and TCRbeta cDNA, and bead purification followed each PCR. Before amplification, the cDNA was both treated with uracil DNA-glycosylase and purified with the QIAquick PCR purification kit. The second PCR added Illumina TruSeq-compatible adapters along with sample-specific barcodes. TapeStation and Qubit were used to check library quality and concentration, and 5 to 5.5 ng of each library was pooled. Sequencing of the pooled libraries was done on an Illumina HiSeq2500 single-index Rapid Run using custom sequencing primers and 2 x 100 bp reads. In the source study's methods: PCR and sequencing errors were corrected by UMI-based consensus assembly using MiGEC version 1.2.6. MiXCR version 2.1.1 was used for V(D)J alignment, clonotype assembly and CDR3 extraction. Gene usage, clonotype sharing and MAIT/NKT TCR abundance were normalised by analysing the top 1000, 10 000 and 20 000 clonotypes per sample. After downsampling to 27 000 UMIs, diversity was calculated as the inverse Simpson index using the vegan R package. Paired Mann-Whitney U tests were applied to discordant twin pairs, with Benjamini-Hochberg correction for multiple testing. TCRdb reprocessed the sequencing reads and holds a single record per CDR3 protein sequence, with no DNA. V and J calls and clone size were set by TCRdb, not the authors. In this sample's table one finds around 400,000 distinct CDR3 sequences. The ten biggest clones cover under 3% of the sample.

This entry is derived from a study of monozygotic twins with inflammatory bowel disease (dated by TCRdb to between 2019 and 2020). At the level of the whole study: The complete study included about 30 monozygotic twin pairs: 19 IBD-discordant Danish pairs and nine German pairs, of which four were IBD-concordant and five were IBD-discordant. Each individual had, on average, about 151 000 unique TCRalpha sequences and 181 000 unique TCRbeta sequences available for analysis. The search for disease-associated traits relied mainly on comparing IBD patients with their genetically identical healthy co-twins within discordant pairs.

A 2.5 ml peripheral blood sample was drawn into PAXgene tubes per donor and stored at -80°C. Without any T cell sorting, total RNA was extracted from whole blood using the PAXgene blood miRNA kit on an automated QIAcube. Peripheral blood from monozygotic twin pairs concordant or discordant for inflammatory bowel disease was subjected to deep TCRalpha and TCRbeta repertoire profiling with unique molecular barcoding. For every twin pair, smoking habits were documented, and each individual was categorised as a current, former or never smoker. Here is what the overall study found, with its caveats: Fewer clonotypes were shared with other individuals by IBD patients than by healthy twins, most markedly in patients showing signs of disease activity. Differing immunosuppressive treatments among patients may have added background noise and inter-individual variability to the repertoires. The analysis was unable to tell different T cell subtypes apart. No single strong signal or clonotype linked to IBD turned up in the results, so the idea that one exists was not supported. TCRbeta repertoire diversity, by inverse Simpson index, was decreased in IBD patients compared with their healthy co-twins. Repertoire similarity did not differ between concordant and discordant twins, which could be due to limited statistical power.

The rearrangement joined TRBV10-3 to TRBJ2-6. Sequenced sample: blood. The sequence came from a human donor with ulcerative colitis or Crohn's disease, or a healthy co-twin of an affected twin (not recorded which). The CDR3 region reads CAISEGTPAGANVLTF.